This T cell receptor beta chain was identified during a study of T-cell reconstitution after alpha-beta-depleted transplantation in children. Preparing the TCRbeta library involved the use of unique molecular identifiers. MiXCR was run by TCRdb on the PCR reads, yielding one entry per CDR3 protein. The repertoire consists of about 400,000 distinct CDR3 sequences, with about a fifth occurring once and the leading ten covering over 3.5%. Trimming removed 2 bases at V and 4 bases at J, with 6 bases between. There are 13 residues in the CDR3. Looked up from germline, CDR1 is SGHAT and CDR2 is FQNNGV. The sample was PBMCs from the stem cell graft donor, taken from the stem cell graft. The receptor was isolated from a human donor who donated a stem cell graft to a child with acute myeloid leukemia. The chain is built from TRBV11-2 and TRBJ2-1; D remains unclear. This CDR3 reads CASSLMRYNEQFF. Here the CDR3 DNA reads TGTGCCAGCAGCTTAATGCGATACAATGAGCAGTTCTTC.